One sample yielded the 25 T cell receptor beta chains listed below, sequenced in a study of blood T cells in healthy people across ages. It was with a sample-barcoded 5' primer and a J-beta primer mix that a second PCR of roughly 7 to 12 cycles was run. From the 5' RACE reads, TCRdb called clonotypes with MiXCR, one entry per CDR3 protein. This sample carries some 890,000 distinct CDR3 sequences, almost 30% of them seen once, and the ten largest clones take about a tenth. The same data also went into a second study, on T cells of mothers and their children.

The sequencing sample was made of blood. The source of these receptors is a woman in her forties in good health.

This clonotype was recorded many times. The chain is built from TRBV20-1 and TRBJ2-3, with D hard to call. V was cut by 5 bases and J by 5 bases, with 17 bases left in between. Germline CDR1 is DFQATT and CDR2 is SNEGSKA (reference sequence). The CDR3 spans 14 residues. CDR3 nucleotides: TGCAGTGCTTCCTGGGCAGAAGGTGGAGATACGCAGTATTTT. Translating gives CSASWAEGGDTQYF.

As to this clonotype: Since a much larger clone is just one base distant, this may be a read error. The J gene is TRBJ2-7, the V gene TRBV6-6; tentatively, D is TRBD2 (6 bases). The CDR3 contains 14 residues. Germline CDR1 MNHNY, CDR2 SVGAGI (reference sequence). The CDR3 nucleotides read TGTGCCAACAGTCTTGACGGGGGCTCCTACGAGCAGTACTTC. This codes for CANSLDGGSYEQYF.

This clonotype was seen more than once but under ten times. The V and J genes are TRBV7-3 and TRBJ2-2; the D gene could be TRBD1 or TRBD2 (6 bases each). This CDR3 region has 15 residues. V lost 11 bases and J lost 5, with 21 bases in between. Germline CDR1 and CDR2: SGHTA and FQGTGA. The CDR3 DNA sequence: TGTGCCTCCCGGGAAGGGGGGCGCGCGACCGGGGAGCTGTTTTTT. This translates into CASREGGRATGELFF.

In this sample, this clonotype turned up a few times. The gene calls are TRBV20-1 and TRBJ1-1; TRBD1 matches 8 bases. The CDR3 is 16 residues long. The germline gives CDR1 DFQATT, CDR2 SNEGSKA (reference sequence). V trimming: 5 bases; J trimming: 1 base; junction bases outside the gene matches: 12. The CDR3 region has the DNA TGCAGTGCTCCTCCCTTGGACAGGGTAACGAACACTGAAGCTTTCTTT. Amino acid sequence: CSAPPLDRVTNTEAFF.

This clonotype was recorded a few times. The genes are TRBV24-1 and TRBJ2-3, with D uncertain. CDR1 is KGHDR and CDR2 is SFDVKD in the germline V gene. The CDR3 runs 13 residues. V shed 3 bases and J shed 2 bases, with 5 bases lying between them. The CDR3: CATSDGPTDTQYF. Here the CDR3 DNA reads TGTGCCACCAGTGATGGGCCCACAGATACGCAGTATTTT.

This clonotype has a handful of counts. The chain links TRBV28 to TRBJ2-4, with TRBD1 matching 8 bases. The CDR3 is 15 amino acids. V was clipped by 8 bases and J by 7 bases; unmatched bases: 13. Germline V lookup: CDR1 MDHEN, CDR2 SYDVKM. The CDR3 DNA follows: TGTGCCAGCTACTCTAGGACAGGGTGGGGTAACATTCAGTACTTC. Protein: CASYSRTGWGNIQYF.

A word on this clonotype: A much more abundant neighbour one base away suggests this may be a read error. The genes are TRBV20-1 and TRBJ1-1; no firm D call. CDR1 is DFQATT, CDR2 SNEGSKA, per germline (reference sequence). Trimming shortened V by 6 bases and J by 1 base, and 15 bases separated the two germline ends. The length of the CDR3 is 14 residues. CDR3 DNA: TGCAGTGCGGTTCGTGTGCCGGGGAACACTGAAGCTTTCTTT. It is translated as CSAVRVPGNTEAFF.

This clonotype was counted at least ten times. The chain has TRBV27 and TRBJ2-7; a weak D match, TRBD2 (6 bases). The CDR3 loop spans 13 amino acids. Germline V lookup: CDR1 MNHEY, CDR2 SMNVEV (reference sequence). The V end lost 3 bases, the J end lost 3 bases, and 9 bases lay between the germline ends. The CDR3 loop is CASSLNGGYEQYF. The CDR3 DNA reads TGTGCCAGCAGTTTGAACGGGGGCTACGAGCAGTACTTC.

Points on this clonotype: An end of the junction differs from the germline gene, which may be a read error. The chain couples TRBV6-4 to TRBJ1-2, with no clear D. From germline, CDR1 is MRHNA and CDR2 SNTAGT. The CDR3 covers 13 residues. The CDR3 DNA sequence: TGTGCCAGCAGCGCACTGGGGAACTCTGGCTACACCTTC. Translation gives CASSALGNSGYTF.

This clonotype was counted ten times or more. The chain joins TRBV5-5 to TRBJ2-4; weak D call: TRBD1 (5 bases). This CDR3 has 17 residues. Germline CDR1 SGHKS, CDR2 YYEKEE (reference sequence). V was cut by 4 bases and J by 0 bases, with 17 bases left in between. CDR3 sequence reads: CASSVLGRQGAKNIQYF. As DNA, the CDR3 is TGTGCCAGCAGCGTTCTGGGAAGGCAGGGAGCCAAAAACATTCAGTACTTC.

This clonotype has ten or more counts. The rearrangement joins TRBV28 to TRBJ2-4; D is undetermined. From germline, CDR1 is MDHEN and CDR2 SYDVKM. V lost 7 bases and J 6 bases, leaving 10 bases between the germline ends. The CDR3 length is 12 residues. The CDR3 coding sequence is TGTGCCAGCACCGGGCATCGAAACATTCAGTACTTC. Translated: CASTGHRNIQYF.

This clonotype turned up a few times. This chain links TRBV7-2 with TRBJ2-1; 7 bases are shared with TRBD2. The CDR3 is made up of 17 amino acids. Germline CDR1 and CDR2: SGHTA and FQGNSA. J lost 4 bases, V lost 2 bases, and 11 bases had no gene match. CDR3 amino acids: CASSLHLGQGGYNEQFF. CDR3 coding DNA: TGTGCCAGCAGCTTACATCTCGGGCAGGGAGGGTACAATGAGCAGTTCTTC.

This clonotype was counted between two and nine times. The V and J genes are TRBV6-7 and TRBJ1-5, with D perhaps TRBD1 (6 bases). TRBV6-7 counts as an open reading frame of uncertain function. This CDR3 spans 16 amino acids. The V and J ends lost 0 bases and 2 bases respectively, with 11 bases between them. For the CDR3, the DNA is TGTGCCAGCAGTTACTCGAGGGGGGAACGCAATCAGCCCCAGCATTTT. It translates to CASSYSRGERNQPQHF.

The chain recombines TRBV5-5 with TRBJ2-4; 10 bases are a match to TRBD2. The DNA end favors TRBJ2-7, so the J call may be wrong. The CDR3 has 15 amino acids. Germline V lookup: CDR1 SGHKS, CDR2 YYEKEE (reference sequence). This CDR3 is CASSGGTSVYYEQYF. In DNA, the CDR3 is TGTGCCAGCAGCGGCGGGACTAGCGTGTACTACGAGCAGTACTTC.

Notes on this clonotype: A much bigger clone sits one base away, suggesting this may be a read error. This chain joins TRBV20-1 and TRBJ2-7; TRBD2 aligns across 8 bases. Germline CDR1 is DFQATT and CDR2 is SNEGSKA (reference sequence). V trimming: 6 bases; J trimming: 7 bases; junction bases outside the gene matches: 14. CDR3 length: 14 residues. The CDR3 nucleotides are TGCAGTGCCCGGGAGGGGCTGGCGAACAATGAGCAGTACTTC. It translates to CSAREGLANNEQYF.

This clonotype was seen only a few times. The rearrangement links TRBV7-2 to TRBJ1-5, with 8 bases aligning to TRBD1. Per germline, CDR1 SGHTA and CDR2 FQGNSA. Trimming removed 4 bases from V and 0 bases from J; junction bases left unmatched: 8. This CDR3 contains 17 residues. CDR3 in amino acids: CASSSDRALHSNQPQHF. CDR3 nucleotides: TGTGCCAGCAGCTCGGACAGGGCCCTCCATAGCAATCAGCCCCAGCATTTT. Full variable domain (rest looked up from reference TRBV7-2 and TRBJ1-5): GAGVSQSPSNKVTEKGKDVELRCDPISGHTALYWYRQSLGQGLEFLIYFQGNSAPDKSGLPSDRFSAERTGGSVSTLTIQRTQQEDSAVYLCASSSDRALHSNQPQHFGDGTRLSIL.

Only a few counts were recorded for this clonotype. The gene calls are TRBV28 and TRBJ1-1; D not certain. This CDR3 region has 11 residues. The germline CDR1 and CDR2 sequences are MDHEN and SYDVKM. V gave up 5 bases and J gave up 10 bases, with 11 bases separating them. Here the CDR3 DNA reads TGTGCCAGCAGTCCTAACTGGGGAGCTTTCTTT. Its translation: CASSPNWGAFF.

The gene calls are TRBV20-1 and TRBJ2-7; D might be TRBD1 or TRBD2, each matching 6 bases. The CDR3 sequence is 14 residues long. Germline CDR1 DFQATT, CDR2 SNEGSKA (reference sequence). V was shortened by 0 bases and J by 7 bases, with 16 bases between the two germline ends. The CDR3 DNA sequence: TGCAGTGCTAGAGATTCCGGGGGCCCGTGGGAGCAGTACTTC. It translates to CSARDSGGPWEQYF.

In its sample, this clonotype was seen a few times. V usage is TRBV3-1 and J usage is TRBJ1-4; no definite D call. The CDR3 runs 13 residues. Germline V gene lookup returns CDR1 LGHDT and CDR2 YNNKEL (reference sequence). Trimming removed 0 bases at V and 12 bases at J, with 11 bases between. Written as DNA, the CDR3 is TGTGCCAGCAGCCAAGATGAGATCGCCCAACTGTTTTTT. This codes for CASSQDEIAQLFF.

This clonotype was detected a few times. The DNA for the CDR3 is TGTGCCAGCAGCCCCCCTTCCGGACGGGGCTACGAGCAGTACTTC. This gives the protein CASSPPSGRGYEQYF. The rearrangement uses TRBV11-2 and TRBJ2-7; D is possibly TRBD2 (5 bases). There are 15 residues in the CDR3. With 5 bases removed from V and 3 bases from J, the gap between germline ends came to 17 bases. In germline, CDR1 is SGHAT, CDR2 FQNNGV. The variable domain in full, completed from reference TRBV11-2 and TRBJ2-7, reads EAGVAQSPRYKIIEKRQSVAFWCNPISGHATLYWYQQILGQGPKLLIQFQNNGVVDDSQLPKDRFSAERLKGVDSTLKIQPAKLEDSAVYLCASSPPSGRGYEQYFGPGTRLTVT.

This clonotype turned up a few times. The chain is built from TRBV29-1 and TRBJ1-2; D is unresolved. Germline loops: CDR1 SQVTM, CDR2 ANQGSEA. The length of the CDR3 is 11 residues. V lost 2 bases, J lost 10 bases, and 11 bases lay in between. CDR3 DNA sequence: TGCAGCGTTGAATCCACGCGGGACTACACCTTC. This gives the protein CSVESTRDYTF. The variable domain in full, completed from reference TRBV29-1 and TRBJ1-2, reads SAVISQKPSRDICQRGTSLTIQCQVDSQVTMMFWYRQQPGQSLTLIATANQGSEATYESGFVIDKFPISRPNLTFSTLTVSNMSPEDSSIYLCSVESTRDYTFGSGTRLTVV.

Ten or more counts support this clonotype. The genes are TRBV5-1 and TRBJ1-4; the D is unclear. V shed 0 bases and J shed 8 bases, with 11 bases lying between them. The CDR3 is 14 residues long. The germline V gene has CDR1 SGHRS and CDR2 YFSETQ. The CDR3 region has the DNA TGCGCCAGCAGCTTGGACAGACCGAAGGAAAAACTGTTTTTT. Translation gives CASSLDRPKEKLFF. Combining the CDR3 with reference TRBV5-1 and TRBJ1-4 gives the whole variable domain KAGVTQTPRYLIKTRGQQVTLSCSPISGHRSVSWYQQTPGQGLQFLFEYFSETQRNKGNFPGRFSGRQFSNSRSEMNVSTLELGDSALYLCASSLDRPKEKLFFGSGTQLSVL.

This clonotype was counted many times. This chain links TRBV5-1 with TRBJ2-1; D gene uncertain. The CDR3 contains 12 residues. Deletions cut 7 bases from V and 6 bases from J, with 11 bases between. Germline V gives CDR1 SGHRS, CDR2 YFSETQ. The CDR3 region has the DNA TGCGCCAGCGGGCTTCTTTCCAATGAGCAGTTCTTC. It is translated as CASGLLSNEQFF. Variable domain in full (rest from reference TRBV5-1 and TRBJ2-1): KAGVTQTPRYLIKTRGQQVTLSCSPISGHRSVSWYQQTPGQGLQFLFEYFSETQRNKGNFPGRFSGRQFSNSRSEMNVSTLELGDSALYLCASGLLSNEQFFGPGTRLTVL.

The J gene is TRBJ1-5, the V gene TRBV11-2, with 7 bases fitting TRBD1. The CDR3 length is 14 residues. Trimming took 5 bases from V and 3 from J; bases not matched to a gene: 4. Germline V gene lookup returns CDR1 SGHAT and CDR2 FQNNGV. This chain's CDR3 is CASSPGTDNQPQHF. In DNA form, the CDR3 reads TGTGCCAGCAGCCCCGGGACAGACAATCAGCCCCAGCATTTT.

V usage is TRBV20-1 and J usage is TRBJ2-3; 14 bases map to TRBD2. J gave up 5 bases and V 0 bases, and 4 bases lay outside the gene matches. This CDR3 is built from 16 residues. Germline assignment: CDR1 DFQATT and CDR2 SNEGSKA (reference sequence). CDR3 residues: CSAREGLAGVRDTQYF. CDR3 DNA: TGCAGTGCTAGAGAGGGACTAGCGGGGGTCAGAGATACGCAGTATTTT.